These 9 T cell receptor beta chains came from one sample sequenced in a study of T-cell memory formation after mild COVID-19. MiXCR, run by TCRdb on the 5' RACE reads, gives a single entry per CDR3 protein. The repertoire holds tens of thousands of distinct CDR3 sequences, less than 15% seen once, with 24% in the top ten. Sequenced material: PBMCs or a T cell subset sorted from them (not recorded which). The receptors stem from a young man who had mild COVID-19 (a few samples of this study predate the infection). Cell type and time point are not known.

This chain joins TRBV20-1 and TRBJ2-6; a weak D match, TRBD2 (5 bases). V lost 5 bases and J lost 0, with 8 bases in between. This CDR3 contains 14 residues. CDR1 is DFQATT, CDR2 SNEGSKA, per germline (reference sequence). This CDR3 reads CSAVTSSGANVLTF. Here the CDR3 DNA reads TGCAGTGCTGTAACTAGCTCTGGGGCCAACGTCCTGACTTTC.

This clonotype has just a few counts. The chain is built from TRBV3-1 and TRBJ2-1, with 8 bases lining up with TRBD2. The CDR3 is made up of 15 amino acids. The J segment lost 7 bases and the V segment lost 1 base, leaving 6 bases of the junction unmatched. Germline V gene sequence: CDR1 LGHDT, CDR2 YNNKEL (reference sequence). In nucleotides, the CDR3 is TGTGCCAGCAGCCAAGTACTAGCGGCGCGTAATGAGCAGTTCTTC. It specifies CASSQVLAARNEQFF.

This clonotype occurred many times. The chain joins TRBV11-2 to TRBJ2-2, with TRBD1 matching 9 bases. Germline-derived CDR1 and CDR2 are SGHAT and FQNNGV. The CDR3 has 19 residues. V was pared by 3 bases and J by 3 bases, with 14 bases of the junction left unmatched. CDR3 sequence: CASSFSIYRGRVYTGELFF. As DNA, the CDR3 is TGTGCCAGCAGCTTTTCCATATACAGGGGGCGCGTGTACACCGGGGAGCTGTTTTTT. The whole variable domain, remainder taken from reference TRBV11-2 and TRBJ2-2, is EAGVAQSPRYKIIEKRQSVAFWCNPISGHATLYWYQQILGQGPKLLIQFQNNGVVDDSQLPKDRFSAERLKGVDSTLKIQPAKLEDSAVYLCASSFSIYRGRVYTGELFFGEGSRLTVL.

This clonotype was counted between two and nine times. The genes are TRBV11-1 and TRBJ2-5, with D uncertain. CDR3 length equals 13 residues. V was pared by 2 bases and J by 7 bases, with 11 bases between. Per the germline V gene, CDR1 is SGHAT and CDR2 is FQDESV (reference sequence). The CDR3 nucleotides are TGTGCCAGCAGCTTACTGATTAAGGGGACCCAGTACTTC. This sequence encodes CASSLLIKGTQYF.

This clonotype has just a few counts. V is TRBV30 and J is TRBJ2-1; D may be TRBD2 (5 bases). This CDR3 spans 13 amino acids. Germline CDR1 GTSNPN, CDR2 SVGIG (reference sequence). V lost 3 bases and J lost 7, with 13 bases in between. The CDR3, as DNA: TGTGCCTGGAGCTCCGGGGTGTCTAATGAGCAGTTCTTC. Its translation is CAWSSGVSNEQFF.

The J gene is TRBJ2-2, the V gene TRBV18; D might be TRBD2 (5 bases). Germline-derived CDR1 and CDR2 are KGHSH and LQKENI. The length of the CDR3 is 14 residues. Trimming took 1 base from V and 5 from J, leaving 8 bases between them. The CDR3 is CASSPLEVTGELFF. CDR3 nucleotide sequence: TGTGCCAGCTCACCACTGGAGGTTACCGGGGAGCTGTTTTTT.

This rearrangement joins TRBV12-3 or TRBV12-4 to TRBJ1-1, with D possibly TRBD1 on 6 matching bases. Deletions cut 4 bases from V and 1 base from J, with 7 bases between. The CDR3 consists of 13 residues. CDR3 DNA sequence: TGTGCCAGCAGTTGGACAGAGAACACTGAAGCTTTCTTT. This codes for CASSWTENTEAFF.

This sequence joins TRBV11-1 and TRBJ2-5; 11 bases match TRBD2. V gave up 3 bases and J gave up 5 bases; unmatched junction bases: 5. The CDR3 covers 15 residues. Germline V gene sequence: CDR1 SGHAT, CDR2 FQDESV (reference sequence). In DNA form, the CDR3 reads TGTGCCAGCAGCTTTGGGACTAGCGGACTGGAGACCCAGTACTTC. Translated, it gives CASSFGTSGLETQYF.

The chain is built from TRBV23-1 and TRBJ2-7; weak D call: TRBD2 (5 bases). TRBV23-1 carries the ORF label, with uncertain function. Trimming shortened V by 6 bases and J by 4 bases, and 16 bases separated the two germline ends. This CDR3 region has 14 residues. The CDR3 loop reads CASSRFTGKYEQYF. In DNA, the CDR3 is TGCGCCAGCAGCCGTTTCACGGGGAAATACGAGCAGTACTTC.